Listed below are T cell receptor beta chains from one sample, sequenced in a study of T-cell reconstitution after alpha-beta-depleted transplantation in children. TCRdb processed the PCR reads anew with MiXCR; each CDR3 protein has one entry. Counted here are 100,000 to 120,000 distinct CDR3 sequences, roughly 6.1% occurring once; the ten biggest clones make up about 23%. The sequences come from PBMCs, mostly from graft donor cells, collected 360 days after TCRalphabeta/CD19-depleted stem cell transplant. Source of these receptors: a male patient between 2 and 10 years old who had a stem cell transplant for acute lymphoblastic leukemia, so the T cells may come from the graft donor. The CDR3 runs from the conserved cysteine through the conserved F or W. A D gene is named only where the DNA matches it firmly.

J | D | V | CDR3
TRBJ2-3 | TRBD1 | TRBV3-1 | CASRSDRDTDTQYF
TRBJ1-1 | TRBD1 | TRBV5-1 | CASSLAGTDFTEAFF
TRBJ1-2 | NA | TRBV4-3 | CASSPREGTFYGYTF
TRBJ2-1 | NA | TRBV27 | CASSLRTRGRNEQFF
TRBJ2-7 | TRBD2 | TRBV6-5 | CASSSPGLRGYEQYF
TRBJ2-4 | NA | TRBV27 | CASSDSPGTRPKNIQYF
TRBJ1-4 | NA | TRBV24-1 | CATSDELKLFF
TRBJ2-4 | NA | TRBV10-3 | CAISEKGLLAKNIQYF
TRBJ2-1 | TRBD1 | TRBV27 | CASSSAPGQGSSYNEQFF
TRBJ2-7 | TRBD2 | TRBV7-2 | CASSLRLAGDEQYF
TRBJ2-5 | NA | TRBV5-1 | CASSFGQGIRETQYF
TRBJ2-5 | TRBD2 | TRBV7-6 | CASSLSGGPQETQYF
TRBJ2-7 | NA | TRBV7-9 | CADKYPRKQYF
TRBJ2-4 | TRBD2 | TRBV29-1 | CSVRGTSGGQGIQYF
TRBJ2-3 | NA | TRBV7-6 | CASSLWGKDRRDTQYF
TRBJ1-2 | NA | TRBV9 | CASSGLPGSGYTF
TRBJ2-3 | TRBD1 | TRBV6-1 | CASRPGTGGTDTQYF
TRBJ2-7 | NA | TRBV28 | CASRPPYGGYEQYF
TRBJ2-7 | TRBD1 | TRBV27 | CASSTGAGPHEQYF
TRBJ2-2 | NA | TRBV7-6 | CASSLYGVEGAGELFF
TRBJ2-1 | NA | TRBV6-2/TRBV6-3 | CASSFTLGVNEQFF
TRBJ1-2 | NA | TRBV20-1 | CSAQTAYGYTF
TRBJ2-3 | TRBD2 | TRBV28 | CASSVLQRERSTDTQYF
TRBJ2-7 | TRBD2 | TRBV7-9 | CASTRAGVSYEQYF
TRBJ2-7 | NA | TRBV6-5 | CASSYPGYEQYF
TRBJ2-2 | TRBD2 | TRBV9 | CASSSSGGAVTGELFF
TRBJ1-1 | NA | TRBV28 | CASSFMNTEAFF
TRBJ2-3 | TRBD1 | TRBV2 | CASTTLGGPSTDTQYF
TRBJ1-6 | NA | TRBV28 | CASSSRGYNSPLHF
TRBJ2-7 | TRBD2 | TRBV15 | CATSRDTGTSGRRQYF
TRBJ2-7 | NA | TRBV19 | CASAPASADYEQYF
TRBJ2-7 | TRBD2 | TRBV4-1 | CASSQGAGGYSYEQYF
TRBJ2-5 | TRBD1 | TRBV5-1 | CASSSTGGIETQYF
TRBJ2-1 | NA | TRBV21-1 | CASSKGKMGLAGGGNEQFF
TRBJ2-7 | NA | TRBV28 | CASIEAGPSYEQYF
TRBJ2-1 | NA | TRBV6-2/TRBV6-3 | CASSSWDSPYNEQFF
TRBJ1-5 | NA | TRBV28 | CASSSRGYGQPQHF
TRBJ2-5 | NA | TRBV28 | CASSPGLSQETQYF
TRBJ2-7 | NA | TRBV7-9 | CASTLGGLGQYF
TRBJ1-6 | TRBD1 | TRBV4-3 | CASSPDREVNSPLHF
TRBJ2-7 | NA | TRBV5-1 | CASSINPYEQYF
TRBJ2-7 | NA | TRBV6-5 | CASSSGLARGNYEQYF
TRBJ1-2 | NA | TRBV19 | CASSWGGHGYTF
TRBJ2-3 | NA | TRBV4-2 | CASSQARGRGWSTDTQYF
TRBJ1-1 | NA | TRBV25-1 | CATAWNTEAFF
TRBJ2-1 | NA | TRBV15 | CATSSYYNEQFF
TRBJ1-6 | NA | TRBV25-1 | CASSGQTGRASPLHF
TRBJ2-1 | NA | TRBV4-3 | CASSQEWLTYNEQFF